This T cell receptor beta chain originates from a study of a mutant IDH1 vaccine in newly diagnosed glioma. The wider study: Investigators started vaccination 4-6 weeks after radiotherapy alone, or with temozolomide cycles.

Whole-study findings and limits: Immune responses induced by vaccination arose in approximately 93% of the patients.

On this clone itself: Its cognate antigen is unknown.

The sample's time point: week 35, safety follow-up. Mutant IDH1 20-mer peptide, at 300 ug, made up each vaccine dose, with topical imiquimod. Per germline, CDR1 MNHEY and CDR2 SVGAGI. This CDR3 region has 14 residues. The V and J ends lost 6 bases and 2 bases, in that order; junction bases with no gene match: 4. The protocol was immunoSEQ multiplex PCR, while the TCRdb copy is restricted to in-frame clones and leaves out a portion. The table includes tens of thousands of clones, 88% detected once. Source: PBMCs, taken from a glioma patient whose treatment included an IDH1 peptide vaccine. The sequence derives from a woman aged 40 to 55 with glioma. The V call is TRBV6-5, the J call TRBJ1-2, with 9 bases that match TRBD1. CDR3 nucleotides: TGTGCCAGCAGACAGGGGGCTTCAAACTATGGCTACACCTTC. Translated: CASRQGASNYGYTF.